Below, one T cell receptor beta chain is given with its context. Its antigen is currently unknown. This sample is drawn from a study of Graves' ophthalmopathy and Graves' hyperthyroidism. In the study overall: Hyperthyroidism qualified as stable when ophthalmopathy did not develop within 18 months of follow-up.

Study-level results: A model of 13 signatures distinguished ophthalmopathy from stable hyperthyroidism at approximately 88% sensitivity and 81.08% specificity.

Amplification of the TCR beta CDR3 regions used RNA transcripts (as template). First-round RT-PCR relied on HTBI primers, and a second-round multiplex PCR came next. TCRdb processed the multiplex PCR reads anew with MiXCR; each CDR3 protein has one entry. The table includes over a million distinct CDR3 sequences, approximately 35% detected once. V gave up 4 bases and J gave up 6 bases, with 16 bases separating them. This CDR3 is built from 14 residues. Germline V lookup: CDR1 SGHNT, CDR2 YYREEE (reference sequence). The hyperthyroidism patients, aged 18 to 65, had been newly diagnosed, with under 2 months' duration. None of the included patients had other autoimmune diseases, uncontrolled infections, pregnancy or lactation, as these led to exclusion.

Sequenced: peripheral blood or thyroid tissue (not recorded which). V usage is TRBV5-4 and J usage is TRBJ1-2; tentatively, D is TRBD1 (5 bases). This receptor was identified in an adult man with Graves' hyperthyroidism. This CDR3 reads CASSTGREIHGYTF. CDR3 nucleotides: TGTGCCAGCAGCACGGGACGGGAGATCCATGGCTACACCTTC. Using reference TRBV5-4 and TRBJ1-2 for the parts outside the CDR3, the full variable domain is ETGVTQSPTHLIKTRGQQVTLRCSSQSGHNTVSWYQQALGQGPQFIFQYYREEENGRGNFPPRFSGLQFPNYSSELNVNALELDDSALYLCASSTGREIHGYTFGSGTRLTVV.